A single sample is the source of the 4 T cell receptor beta chains below, sequenced in a study of blood T cell repertoires in COVID-19. The method was immunoSEQ multiplex PCR; TCRdb's version includes in-frame clones alone and lacks a portion of them. The sample carries some 12,000 clones, around 73% recorded once. The sequencing input was peripheral blood. These receptors originate from a human donor in a cohort sampled during active COVID-19.

This clone was detected a few times. The rearrangement links TRBV6-5 to TRBJ2-2; D perhaps matches TRBD1 (6 bases). The germline gives CDR1 MNHEY, CDR2 SVGAGI. This CDR3 has 15 residues. Trimming cost V 6 bases and J 4 bases, with 15 bases left between them. The CDR3 nucleotides read TGTGCCAGCAGGGCCGGGACCAGGGGCACCGGGGAGCTGTTTTTT. It translates to CASRAGTRGTGELFF.

V is TRBV5-1 and J is TRBJ2-7; 7 bases map to TRBD2. There are 15 residues in the CDR3. Per germline, CDR1 SGHRS and CDR2 YFSETQ. V lost 3 bases, J lost 6 bases, and 12 bases stayed unmatched. This CDR3 is CASSSRVAGEGEQYF. The CDR3 DNA reads as TGCGCCAGCAGCTCTCGGGTGGCGGGAGAGGGCGAGCAGTACTTC.

V gene TRBV7-3 combines with J gene TRBJ2-7, with D possibly being TRBD2 (7 bases). CDR3 size: 15 residues. Germline V gene lookup returns CDR1 SGHTA and CDR2 FQGTGA. V lost 4 bases to trimming and J lost 3 bases, with 16 bases between them. CDR3 in DNA: TGTGCCAGCAGCTCACATGGCGGGGGCAGCTACGAGCAGTACTTC. It yields the protein CASSSHGGGSYEQYF. The whole variable domain, remainder taken from reference TRBV7-3 and TRBJ2-7, is GAGVSQTPSNKVTEKGKYVELRCDPISGHTALYWYRQSLGQGPEFLIYFQGTGAADDSGLPNDRFFAVRPEGSVSTLKIQRTERGDSAVYLCASSSHGGGSYEQYFGPGTRLTVT.

The rearrangement links TRBV7-9 to TRBJ2-7; D remains ambiguous. Deletions cut 3 bases from V and 5 bases from J, with 8 bases between. The CDR3 length is 12 residues. Germline values: CDR1 SEHNR, CDR2 FQNEAQ (reference sequence). The CDR3 DNA reads as TGTGCCAGCAGCTTGGGCATCCACGAGCAGTACTTC. It yields the protein CASSLGIHEQYF.